This TCR beta chain derives from a study of T cell responses to AZD1222 COVID-19 vaccine. This table comes from immunoSEQ multiplex PCR, and its TCRdb copy is limited to in-frame clones, with some not included. The sample contains about 160,000 clones, 80% to 95% of which appear only once. V dropped 6 bases and J dropped 0 bases, with 11 bases sitting between them. CDR3 size: 15 residues. The germline V gene encodes CDR1 SGHNT and CDR2 YENEEA. This TCR was recovered from an adult who received the AZD1222 COVID-19 vaccine. The source was peripheral blood, collected 28 days after the second AZD1222 dose. The rearrangement joins TRBV11-3 to TRBJ2-2, with a possible D match to TRBD2 (6 bases). The CDR3 reads CASRVGGTNTGELFF. Written as DNA, the CDR3 is TGTGCCAGCAGAGTTGGAGGGACGAACACCGGGGAGCTGTTTTTT.